The clone carrying this T cell receptor (beta chain) showed up just a few times. The trim removed 0 bases at V and 4 bases at J, leaving 6 bases unmatched. The germline gives CDR1 SGHKS, CDR2 YYEKEE (reference sequence). The length of the CDR3 is 16 residues. This specimen belongs to a study of blood T cells in healthy people across ages. A second PCR, run for roughly 7 to 11 cycles, used a sample-barcoded 5' primer plus a J-beta primer mix. Each CDR3 protein gets one entry after TCRdb re-called the 5' RACE reads with MiXCR. The sample carries 1.5 million to 2 million distinct CDR3 sequences, approximately 28% recorded once.

Material for sequencing was blood. The J gene is TRBJ2-1, the V gene TRBV5-5, with 8 bases identical to TRBD1. The clonotype comes from a woman in her 30s in good health. As DNA, the CDR3 is TGTGCCAGCAGCTTGGCGGGCAGGGGGCGGTACAATGAGCAGTTCTTC. Its translation: CASSLAGRGRYNEQFF.